Presented here are 27 T cell receptor beta chains from one specimen sequenced in a study of cytotoxic CD8 clonotypes in ibrutinib-treated CLL. Generated by immunoSEQ multiplex PCR, the TCRdb table keeps only in-frame clones and is missing some. The sample has under 200,000 clones, about 84% seen once. Specimen: PBMCs, collected after 24 months of ibrutinib treatment. The receptors come from a human donor with chronic lymphocytic leukemia.

V gene TRBV19 combines with J gene TRBJ1-5; D remains ambiguous. The CDR3 spans 13 residues. Trimming pared 6 bases from V and 4 bases from J, leaving 10 bases between. Germline loops: CDR1 LNHDA, CDR2 SQIVND (reference sequence). The CDR3 spells CASRGRMNQPQHF. CDR3 sequence (DNA): TGTGCCAGTAGGGGCAGGATGAATCAGCCCCAGCATTTT.

V usage is TRBV6-5 and J usage is TRBJ1-1; D gene uncertain. The CDR3 is 14 amino acids. V shed 6 bases and J shed 1 base, with 12 bases lying between them. Germline V CDR1 and CDR2: MNHEY, SVGAGI. The CDR3 protein is CASRKGNRNTEAFF. CDR3 in DNA: TGTGCCAGCAGGAAAGGGAACAGGAACACTGAAGCTTTCTTT.

The gene calls are TRBV29-1 and TRBJ2-7; the match to TRBD1 covers 8 bases. The CDR3 loop spans 13 amino acids. Germline V gene data show CDR1 as SQVTM and CDR2 as ANQGSEA. Unmatched junction bases numbered 8, after V lost 3 bases and J lost 7 bases. The CDR3 sequence: CSVDRQGSGEQYF. The CDR3, as DNA: TGCAGCGTTGACAGACAGGGGTCAGGGGAGCAGTACTTC.

This clone has a single count. The gene calls are TRBV15 and TRBJ2-7; 11 bases are a match to TRBD2. V was clipped by 0 bases and J by 7 bases; unmatched bases: 5. The V gene's germline CDR1 is LNHNV and CDR2 YYDKDF (reference sequence). CDR3 length equals 15 residues. The CDR3 region has the DNA TGTGCCACCAGCAGAGATCCTAGCGGGGGGACTGAGCAGTACTTC. It specifies CATSRDPSGGTEQYF.

The J gene is TRBJ2-5, the V gene TRBV4-1; D ambiguous. The germline V gene encodes CDR1 MGHRA and CDR2 YSYEKL. Trimming pared 3 bases from V and 1 base from J, leaving 6 bases between. This CDR3 spans 13 amino acids. The chain's CDR3 is CASSQTSQETQYF. The CDR3 coding sequence is TGCGCCAGCAGCCAGACGTCCCAAGAGACCCAGTACTTC.

V is TRBV2 and J is TRBJ1-5; perhaps TRBD1 as D (6 bases). CDR1 is SNHLY and CDR2 is FYNNEI in the germline V gene. V lost 1 base and J 4 bases, leaving 8 bases between the germline ends. The CDR3 is 14 amino acids. CDR3 bases: TGTGCCAGCAGTGAAGGGGGGCGAAATCAGCCCCAGCATTTT. The encoded protein is CASSEGGRNQPQHF.

The rearrangement links TRBV7-2 to TRBJ2-7, with D unresolved. V was trimmed by 2 bases and J by 2 bases, leaving 10 bases between them. Germline loops: CDR1 SGHTA, CDR2 FQGNSA. The CDR3 extends over 14 amino acids. The CDR3 nucleotides read TGTGCCAGCAGCTTATATCTGGACCCCTACGAGCAGTACTTC. Protein: CASSLYLDPYEQYF. Full variable domain (remainder filled in from reference TRBV7-2 and TRBJ2-7): GAGVSQSPSNKVTEKGKDVELRCDPISGHTALYWYRQSLGQGLEFLIYFQGNSAPDKSGLPSDRFSAERTGGSVSTLTIQRTQQEDSAVYLCASSLYLDPYEQYFGPGTRLTVT.

This clone turned up a few times. At one end the junction does not follow the germline gene, possibly because of a read error. The chain has TRBV7-7 and TRBJ2-1, with 8 positions matching TRBD2. Germline lookup yields CDR1 SSHAT and CDR2 FNYEAQ (reference sequence). There are 15 residues in the CDR3. In DNA form, the CDR3 reads TGTGCTAGCAGCTCTGGACTAGCTCATTTCGATGAGCAGTTCTTC. Amino acid sequence: CASSSGLAHFDEQFF.

The chain couples TRBV5-1 to TRBJ2-3; TRBD1 might be the D (6 bases). Trimming stripped 7 bases from V and 2 bases from J, with 14 bases between. The CDR3 length is 14 residues. Germline loops: CDR1 SGHRS, CDR2 YFSETQ. The CDR3 sequence: CASRDTIFTDTQYF. CDR3 DNA sequence: TGCGCCAGCCGGGACACCATCTTCACAGATACGCAGTATTTT.

The chain recombines TRBV5-1 with TRBJ1-1; D is perhaps TRBD1 (5 bases). Germline lookup yields CDR1 SGHRS and CDR2 YFSETQ. The ends were cut back, 0 bases at V and 10 bases at J, with 19 bases in the middle. CDR3 length equals 15 residues. The CDR3 loop is CASSLGGPVAQGAFF. The CDR3 DNA reads as TGCGCCAGCAGCTTGGGGGGCCCAGTCGCGCAGGGAGCTTTCTTT. Together with reference TRBV5-1 and TRBJ1-1, the CDR3 gives the full variable domain: KAGVTQTPRYLIKTRGQQVTLSCSPISGHRSVSWYQQTPGQGLQFLFEYFSETQRNKGNFPGRFSGRQFSNSRSEMNVSTLELGDSALYLCASSLGGPVAQGAFFGQGTRLTVV.

The rearrangement uses TRBV18 and TRBJ1-2; D possibly corresponds to TRBD1 (6 bases). From germline, CDR1 is KGHSH and CDR2 LQKENI. CDR3 length equals 15 residues. Between the trimmed V and J ends, which lost 1 base and 3 bases, there was a span of 12 bases. The CDR3 is CASSPQGRQDYGYTF. The CDR3 DNA sequence: TGTGCCAGCTCACCACAGGGGCGACAGGACTATGGCTACACCTTC.

The chain joins TRBV6-5 to TRBJ1-1, with TRBD1 matching over 9 bases. Germline V CDR1 and CDR2: MNHEY, SVGAGI. With V trimmed by 4 bases and J by 0 bases, 0 bases remained unmatched. The CDR3 consists of 14 residues. In DNA, the CDR3 is TGTGCCAGCAGTTGGGACAGGGTGAACACTGAAGCTTTCTTT. Protein sequence: CASSWDRVNTEAFF.

In its sample, this clone was seen once. V usage is TRBV6-5 and J usage is TRBJ2-7; 10 bases line up with TRBD1. Germline V gene data show CDR1 as MNHEY and CDR2 as SVGAGI. This CDR3 has 15 amino acids. V shed 0 bases, J shed 7 bases, and the junction held 6 bases outside the gene matches. The CDR3 coding sequence is TGTGCCAGCAGTTACTCTCCAGACAGGGGGCGAGAGCAGTACTTC. This codes for CASSYSPDRGREQYF.

This clone was seen only once. V is TRBV20-1 and J is TRBJ1-1; D not certain. CDR3 size: 11 residues. V was trimmed by 6 bases and J by 6 bases, leaving 11 bases between them. The germline V gene encodes CDR1 DFQATT and CDR2 SNEGSKA (reference sequence). CDR3 bases: TGCAGTGCCCATCGGGTTTCTGAAGCTTTCTTT. This codes for CSAHRVSEAFF.

V is TRBV7-2 and J is TRBJ1-1; possible D gene TRBD1, 6 bases. CDR1 and CDR2 (germline): SGHTA, FQGNSA. V gave up 2 bases and J gave up 3 bases, with 10 bases separating them. The CDR3 extends over 14 amino acids. The chain's CDR3 is CASSLQQGYTEAFF. In nucleotides, the CDR3 is TGTGCCAGCAGCTTACAACAGGGCTACACTGAAGCTTTCTTT. Based on the CDR3 plus reference TRBV7-2 and TRBJ1-1, the full variable domain is GAGVSQSPSNKVTEKGKDVELRCDPISGHTALYWYRQSLGQGLEFLIYFQGNSAPDKSGLPSDRFSAERTGGSVSTLTIQRTQQEDSAVYLCASSLQQGYTEAFFGQGTRLTVV.

The V call is TRBV5-1, the J call TRBJ2-3; no clear D. CDR1 is SGHRS, CDR2 YFSETQ, per germline. The V end was cut by 2 bases, the J end by 2 bases, with 9 bases between. This CDR3 spans 14 amino acids. Written as DNA, the CDR3 is TGCGCCAGCAGCTTAGAGCAGCTCACAGATACGCAGTATTTT. Its protein is CASSLEQLTDTQYF.

The chain links TRBV5-8 to TRBJ2-1; D remains unclear. Trimming stripped 3 bases from V and 15 bases from J, with 13 bases between. From germline, CDR1 is SGHTS and CDR2 YDEGEE. The CDR3 has 11 residues. CDR3 DNA: TGTGCCAGCAGCTCTTACATAAGTGCGTTCTTC. As protein: CASSSYISAFF.

The chain has TRBV7-2 and TRBJ1-2, with D possibly matching TRBD1 (6 bases). With 5 bases removed from V and 5 bases from J, the gap between germline ends came to 12 bases. CDR1 SGHTA and CDR2 FQGNSA come from the germline V gene. This CDR3 has 13 amino acids. For the CDR3, the DNA is TGTGCCAGCAGCAAAGACAGGCGTTATGGCTACACCTTC. Amino acids: CASSKDRRYGYTF.

The V call is TRBV7-2, the J call TRBJ2-2; D unresolved. Germline CDR1 is SGHTA and CDR2 is FQGNSA. CDR3 length: 14 amino acids. Trimming left V 7 bases short and J 1 base short, with 10 bases between. CDR3 DNA sequence: TGTGCCAGCAACTCTGGTGAGAACACCGGGGAGCTGTTTTTT. Translated: CASNSGENTGELFF.

The rearrangement uses TRBV4-3 and TRBJ1-2; TRBD1 aligns across 9 bases. The CDR3 is 15 amino acids. V lost 0 bases and J lost 4; bases outside the gene matches: 3. From germline, CDR1 is LGHNA and CDR2 YSLEER. CDR3 bases: TGCGCCAGCAGCCAAGATTGGACAGGGGTCTATGGCTACACCTTC. Its translation: CASSQDWTGVYGYTF.

J is TRBJ1-5 and V is TRBV18; D is ambiguous. The germline V and J ends were trimmed by 3 bases and 0 bases, with 6 bases remaining between them. CDR1 is KGHSH, CDR2 LQKENI, per germline. This CDR3 contains 14 residues. CDR3 in DNA: TGTGCCAGCTCACCCCAGGATAGCAATCAGCCCCAGCATTTT. It specifies CASSPQDSNQPQHF.

This chain joins TRBV18 and TRBJ2-3; D is tentatively TRBD1 or TRBD2 (5 bases each). From germline, CDR1 is KGHSH and CDR2 LQKENI. V lost 3 bases and J 3 bases, leaving 13 bases between the germline ends. The CDR3 loop spans 15 amino acids. The CDR3 region has the DNA TGTGCCAGCTCACCGTACCGGGGCGGGACAGATACGCAGTATTTT. Translation: CASSPYRGGTDTQYF.

The chain couples TRBV5-5 to TRBJ1-1; D remains unclear. The V gene lost 4 bases and the J gene lost 1 base, with 8 bases spanning the gap. Germline V gene sequence: CDR1 SGHKS, CDR2 YYEKEE (reference sequence). CDR3 length: 13 amino acids. The CDR3 nucleotides read TGTGCCAGCAGCCGACCCAAGAACACTGAAGCTTTCTTT. Protein: CASSRPKNTEAFF.

The chain links TRBV11-3 to TRBJ1-3; D is perhaps TRBD1 (6 bases). Looked up from germline, CDR1 is SGHNT and CDR2 is YENEEA. This CDR3 is 13 amino acids long. The CDR3 coding sequence is TGTGCTACACGGGGGGCGCCTGGAAACACCATATATTTT. Protein: CATRGAPGNTIYF.

V usage is TRBV7-9 and J usage is TRBJ1-4, with D unresolved. Germline V lookup: CDR1 SEHNR, CDR2 FQNEAQ (reference sequence). V lost 5 bases and J lost 4, with 14 bases in between. The CDR3 is 15 amino acids. The CDR3 protein is CASSPLGGFNEKLFF. For the CDR3, the DNA is TGTGCCAGCAGCCCCCTCGGCGGCTTTAATGAAAAACTGTTTTTT.

This clone appeared once. CDR3 in DNA: TGTGCCAGCAGTACTTACAGGGAGCAGTACTTC. Its translation is CASSTYREQYF. The V and J genes are TRBV2 and TRBJ2-7; D is possibly TRBD1 (5 bases). Germline lookup yields CDR1 SNHLY and CDR2 FYNNEI. V lost 5 bases and J lost 7, with 9 bases in between. This CDR3 region has 11 residues.

The rearrangement links TRBV7-2 to TRBJ2-7; possible D gene TRBD2, 6 bases. Germline lookup yields CDR1 SGHTA and CDR2 FQGNSA. The CDR3 has 14 residues. With 5 bases removed from V and 3 bases from J, the gap between germline ends came to 14 bases. CDR3 in DNA: TGTGCCAGCAGCCAAACGCGGGGAGTCTACGAGCAGTACTTC. It encodes CASSQTRGVYEQYF.